This entry describes one T cell receptor (beta chain). Its matching antigen is unknown. The sample originates from a study of human T cells and chemical hapten exposure. Overall study: Each patch test put 0.01% DPC on the upper back, and results were read at 6 days. Mostly female patients had alopecia areata, totalis or universalis.

Stated time point: patch test 3, about 24 weeks after DPC sensitization. This sample's treatment: therapeutic diphenylcyclopropenone sensitization with weekly scalp DPC. Study-level results: Because all patients had alopecia, their immune responses might differ from healthy ones.

This CDR3 has 15 residues. Trimming stripped 3 bases from V and 5 bases from J, with 16 bases between. Per the germline V gene, CDR1 is SGDLS and CDR2 is YYNGEE. TCRdb used MiXCR to reprocess the RACE reads, holding one entry per CDR3 protein. Of roughly 200,000 distinct CDR3 sequences in the sample, approximately 24% were seen once. The sequence was obtained from a woman between 35 and 50 years old with alopecia areata. Some clones in this sample may be carry-over from other donors' samples. The rearrangement links TRBV9 to TRBJ2-3; D call uncertain. This specimen consisted of whole blood, obtained in connection with sensitization to the hapten diphenylcyclopropenone (DPC). The CDR3 DNA reads TGTGCCAGCAGCGAGGGCCCAAACTCGGGAGATACGCAGTATTTT. Amino acid sequence: CASSEGPNSGDTQYF.